This record looks at one TCR beta chain sequence and its context. Its antigen is as yet unknown. Libraries were prepared by immunoSEQ multiplex PCR; TCRdb keeps only in-frame clonotypes and omits some of them. The profile shows about 380,000 clones, 90% to 97% of them singletons. The sample comes from a study of shared clonotypes between healthy human individuals. Findings of the study overall: Naive subsets, compared against memory subsets, generally had larger estimated richness values. The study drew on few donors, limiting represented genetic and exposure-history diversity. The study found roughly 5% of naive CD4 clonotypes shared across a few donors.

The specimen sequenced was memory CD8+ T cells sorted from blood. Subset: CD45RO+ cells pooled with CCR7-negative TemRA cells. This clonotype was sampled from a man younger than 40 in good health.

The CDR3, as DNA: TGCGCCAGCAGTGGAACAAACACTGAAGCTTTCTTT. This encodes CASSGTNTEAFF. This chain joins TRBV10-2 and TRBJ1-1; D unresolved. V dropped 4 bases and J dropped 2 bases, with 5 bases sitting between them. The CDR3 runs to 12 residues. Germline lookup yields CDR1 WSHSY and CDR2 SAAADI.